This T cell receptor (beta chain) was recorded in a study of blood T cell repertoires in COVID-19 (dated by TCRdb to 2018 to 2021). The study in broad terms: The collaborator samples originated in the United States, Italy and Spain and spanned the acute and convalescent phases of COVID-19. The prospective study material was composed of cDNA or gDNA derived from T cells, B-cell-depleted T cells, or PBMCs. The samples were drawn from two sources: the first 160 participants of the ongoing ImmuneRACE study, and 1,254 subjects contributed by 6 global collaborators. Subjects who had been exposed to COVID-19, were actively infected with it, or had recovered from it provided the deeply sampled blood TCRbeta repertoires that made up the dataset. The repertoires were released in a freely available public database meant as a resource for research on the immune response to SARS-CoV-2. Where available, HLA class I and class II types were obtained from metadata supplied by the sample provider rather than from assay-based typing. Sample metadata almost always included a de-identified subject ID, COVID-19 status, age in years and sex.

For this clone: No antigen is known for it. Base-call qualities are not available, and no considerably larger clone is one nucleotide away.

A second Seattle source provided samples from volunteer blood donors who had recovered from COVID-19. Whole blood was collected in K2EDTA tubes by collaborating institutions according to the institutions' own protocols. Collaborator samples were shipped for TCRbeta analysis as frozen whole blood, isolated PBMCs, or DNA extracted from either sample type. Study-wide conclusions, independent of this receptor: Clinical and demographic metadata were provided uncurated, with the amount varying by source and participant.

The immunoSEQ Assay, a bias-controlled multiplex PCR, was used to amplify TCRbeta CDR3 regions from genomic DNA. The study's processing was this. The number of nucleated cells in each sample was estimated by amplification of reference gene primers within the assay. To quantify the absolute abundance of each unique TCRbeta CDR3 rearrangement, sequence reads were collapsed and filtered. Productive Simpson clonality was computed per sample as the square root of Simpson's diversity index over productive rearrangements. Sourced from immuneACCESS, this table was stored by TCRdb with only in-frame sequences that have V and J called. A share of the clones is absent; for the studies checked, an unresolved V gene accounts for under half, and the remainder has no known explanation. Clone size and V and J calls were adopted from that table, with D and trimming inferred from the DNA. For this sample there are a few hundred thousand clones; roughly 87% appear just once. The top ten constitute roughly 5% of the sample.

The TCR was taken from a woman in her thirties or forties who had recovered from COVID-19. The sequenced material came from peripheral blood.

The DNA reads as follows: TGCAGCTTCCGACAGGGCCTCGAAGCTTTCTTT. Its product reads: CSFRQGLEAFF. The chain was built from TRBV29-1 and TRBJ1-1; 7 of the junction bases match TRBD1. V loses 8 bases at its end and J loses 8 bases; junction bases beyond the gene matches: 8. The germline V gene supplies CDR1 SQVTM and CDR2 ANQGSEA. Including the terminal cysteine and phenylalanine, the CDR3 comprises 11 residues. The DNA shown is the 33-base CDR3, in frame from base 1.